This TCR beta chain emerged from a study of T cell repertoires in MIS-A myocarditis. V lost 7 bases and J 3 bases, leaving 6 bases between the germline ends. There are 11 residues in the CDR3. Germline V CDR1 and CDR2: SGHRS, YFSETQ. The table came from immunoSEQ multiplex PCR; TCRdb's copy has only in-frame clones and leaves some out. The sample contains 7,000 or so clones, 78% of which appear only once. Material: right inferior lung lobe tissue obtained at autopsy. The TCR was taken from a man aged 18 to 30 with fulminant myocarditis from multisystem inflammatory syndrome in adults (MIS-A) after COVID-19. V usage is TRBV5-1 and J usage is TRBJ2-3; the D is unclear. Written as DNA, the CDR3 is TGCGCCAGCGGATTTACAGATACGCAGTATTTT. Residues: CASGFTDTQYF.